A selection of T cell receptor beta chains follows, all from one sample in a study of shared clonotypes between healthy human individuals. Sequencing was performed with immunoSEQ multiplex PCR; in TCRdb, only in-frame clones are kept and a portion is missing. The sample consists of approximately 500,000 clones, around 80% of them appearing once. What was sequenced was PBMCs. Receptor source: a woman between 35 and 50 years old in good health. Some clones in this sample may be carry-over from other donors' samples. CDR3s include the opening cysteine and the closing phenylalanine or tryptophan. D genes are given only for firm matches. The size of a clone is reported for some rows only, either as once, few or many, or as a class for expanded clones.

d_gene,len,abundance,j_gene,v_gene,CDR3nt,CDR3aa
TRBD2,13,.,TRBJ2-7,TRBV6-1,TGTGCCGGCCGCGGGGCTAGCGGCTACGAGCAGTACTTC,CAGRGASGYEQYF
.,16,few,TRBJ2-6,TRBV28,TGTGCCAGCAGCCCAATGGGGTCGGATGTGGCCAACGTCCTGACTTTC,CASSPMGSDVANVLTF
TRBD2,15,.,TRBJ2-1,TRBV13,TGTGCCAGCAGCTCCACTAGCGAACCCCTCAATGAGCAGTTCTTC,CASSSTSEPLNEQFF
TRBD1,16,many,TRBJ2-1,TRBV5-1,TGCGCCAGTCGACAGGGGGTTGCCAGCTCCTACAATGAGCAGTTCTTC,CASRQGVASSYNEQFF
.,15,.,TRBJ1-5,TRBV7-2,TGTGCCAGCAGCTTAAACCGCGGGTTGAGTCAGCCCCAGCATTTT,CASSLNRGLSQPQHF
.,15,.,TRBJ2-2,TRBV5-1,TGCGCCAGCAGCTTGGAGGGACCCGTATCCGGGGAGCTGTTTTTT,CASSLEGPVSGELFF
TRBD1,15,few,TRBJ1-1,TRBV6-1,TGTGCCAGCAGTGAAGCGCTTCAGGGGGACAATAGGGCTTTCTTT,CASSEALQGDNRAFF
.,13,.,TRBJ2-6,TRBV19,TGTGCCAGTGAAACTTCTGGGGCCAACGTCCTGACTTTC,CASETSGANVLTF
.,16,.,TRBJ1-1,TRBV7-9,TGTGCCAGCAGCTACTTAGCCCCCCCCGGGGCCACTGAAGCTTTCTTT,CASSYLAPPGATEAFF
.,12,.,TRBJ2-5,TRBV5-8,TGTGCCAGCAGCTTGGGGAGGGAGACCCAGTACTTC,CASSLGRETQYF
.,14,few,TRBJ2-1,TRBV29-1,TGCAGCGTTGATAGGGGGGCCTCCTACAATGAGCAGTTCTTC,CSVDRGASYNEQFF
TRBD2,14,few,TRBJ2-7,TRBV19,TGTGCCAGTAGTATGGGGAGGGGCCCCTACGAGCAGTACTTC,CASSMGRGPYEQYF
TRBD1,15,.,TRBJ2-7,TRBV2,TGTGCCAGCAGCATACAGGGGGCGAGTTCCTACGAGCAGTACTTC,CASSIQGASSYEQYF
.,14,.,TRBJ2-2,TRBV10-3,TGTGCCATCAGCAGGGACGGAAACACCGGGGAGCTGTTTTTT,CAISRDGNTGELFF
TRBD2,16,.,TRBJ2-3,TRBV5-4,TGTGCCAGCAGCACCGAAGCGGGGCAGGTCACAGATACGCAGTATTTT,CASSTEAGQVTDTQYF
.,13,.,TRBJ1-5,TRBV7-9,TGTGCCAGCAGCTCCCAGGCGGATCAGCCCCAGCATTTT,CASSSQADQPQHF
TRBD2,16,.,TRBJ2-1,TRBV4-3,TGCGCCAGCAGCCAAGGCCCTAGCGGGAGGGGGAATGAGCAGTTCTTC,CASSQGPSGRGNEQFF
.,14,.,TRBJ2-7,TRBV7-9,TGTGCCAGCAGCTTAGGGGGAGAAGGGTACGAGCAGTACTTC,CASSLGGEGYEQYF
TRBD2,17,.,TRBJ2-1,TRBV6-7,TGTGCCAGCAGTCCGGGACTAGCGGGTAAAGAGGACAATGAGCAGTTCTTC,CASSPGLAGKEDNEQFF
TRBD1,14,.,TRBJ1-4,TRBV5-1,TGCGCCAGCAGCAGCGGGACAGCCAATGAAAAACTGTTTTTT,CASSSGTANEKLFF
.,15,.,TRBJ2-7,TRBV5-1,TGCGCCAGCAGCAAACTAATCGGCAGGGCCCACGAGCAGTACTTC,CASSKLIGRAHEQYF
.,15,.,TRBJ2-1,TRBV7-6,TGTGCCAGCAGCTTAGATAGCCGACCCTACAATGAGCAGTTCTTC,CASSLDSRPYNEQFF
.,15,.,TRBJ2-7,TRBV6-5,TGTGCCAGCAGCTCCCTTGCAACTAGGGCCTACGAGCAGTACTTC,CASSSLATRAYEQYF
TRBD1,13,.,TRBJ1-1,TRBV19,TGTGCCAGCGGGGGGCAGGGGGACACTGAAGCTTTCTTT,CASGGQGDTEAFF
.,11,.,TRBJ2-2,TRBV2,TGTGCCAGCAATAGATACGGGGAGCTGTTTTTT,CASNRYGELFF
.,14,.,TRBJ1-5,TRBV7-9,TGTGCCAGCAGCTTAGTTACTAGCAATCAGCCCCAGCATTTT,CASSLVTSNQPQHF
.,13,.,TRBJ1-1,TRBV29-1,TGCAGCGCCTCCGGTGGGGGTAACACTGAAGCTTTCTTT,CSASGGGNTEAFF
.,13,.,TRBJ1-1,TRBV25-1,TGTGCCAGCAGTGGGGGATCAGGGACTGAAGCTTTCTTT,CASSGGSGTEAFF
TRBD1,13,.,TRBJ1-5,TRBV6-1,TGTGCCAGCAGAACAGGGGTCAATCAGCCCCAGCATTTT,CASRTGVNQPQHF
TRBD1,15,.,TRBJ2-7,TRBV6-5,TGTGCCAGCAGTTACCGGACAGGGAGCTCCTACGAGCAGTACTTC,CASSYRTGSSYEQYF
TRBD2,17,.,TRBJ2-3,TRBV19,TGTGCCAGTAGTATAGGACTAGCGGGAGTGCGCACAGATACGCAGTATTTT,CASSIGLAGVRTDTQYF
.,16,.,TRBJ2-3,TRBV7-9,TGTGCCAGCAGCCATGCGCCCCGGCTAGCCCCAGATACGCAGTATTTT,CASSHAPRLAPDTQYF
.,15,.,TRBJ1-5,TRBV28,TGTGCCAGCAGTCCGGGACCTCACATCAATCAGCCCCAGCATTTT,CASSPGPHINQPQHF
.,16,.,TRBJ2-2,TRBV7-8,TGTGCCAGCAGCTTAGTTTCAGGCCCGTGGGCCGGGGAGCTGTTTTTT,CASSLVSGPWAGELFF
TRBD1,14,.,TRBJ1-1,TRBV5-1,TGCGCCAGCAGCTTGGGGGGACAGGGAACTGAAGCTTTCTTT,CASSLGGQGTEAFF